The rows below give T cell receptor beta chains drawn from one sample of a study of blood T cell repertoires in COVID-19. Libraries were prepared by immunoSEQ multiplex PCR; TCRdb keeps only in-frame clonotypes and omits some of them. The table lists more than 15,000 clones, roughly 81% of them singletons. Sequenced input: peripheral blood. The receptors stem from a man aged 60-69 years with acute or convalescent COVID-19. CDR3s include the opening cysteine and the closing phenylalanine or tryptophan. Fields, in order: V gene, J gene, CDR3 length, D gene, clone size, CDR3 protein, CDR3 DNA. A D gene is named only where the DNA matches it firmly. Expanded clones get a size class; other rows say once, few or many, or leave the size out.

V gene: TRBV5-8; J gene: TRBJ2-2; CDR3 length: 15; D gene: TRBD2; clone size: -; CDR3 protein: CASSFSGGLAGELFF; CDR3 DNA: TGTGCCAGCAGCTTCAGTGGTGGACTAGCCGGGGAGCTGTTTTTT
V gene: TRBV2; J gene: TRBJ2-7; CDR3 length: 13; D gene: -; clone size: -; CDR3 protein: CASRSDIFYEQYF; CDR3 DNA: TGTGCCAGCAGATCGGACATTTTCTACGAGCAGTACTTC
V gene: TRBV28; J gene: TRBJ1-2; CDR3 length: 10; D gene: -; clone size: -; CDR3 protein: CASSGYGYTF; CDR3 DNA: TGTGCCAGCAGCGGGTATGGCTACACCTTC
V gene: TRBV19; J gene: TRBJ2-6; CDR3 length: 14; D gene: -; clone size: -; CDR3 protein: CASSMQRGANVLTF; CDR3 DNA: TGTGCCAGTAGTATGCAACGGGGGGCCAACGTCCTGACTTTC
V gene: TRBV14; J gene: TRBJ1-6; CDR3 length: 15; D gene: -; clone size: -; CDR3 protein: CASSQVGVVNSPLHF; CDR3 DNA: TGTGCCAGCAGCCAAGTCGGGGTCGTCAATTCACCCCTCCACTTT
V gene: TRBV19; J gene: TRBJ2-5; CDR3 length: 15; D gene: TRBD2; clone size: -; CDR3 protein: CASTGLSGGQETQYF; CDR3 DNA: TGTGCCAGTACCGGACTATCGGGGGGACAAGAGACCCAGTACTTC
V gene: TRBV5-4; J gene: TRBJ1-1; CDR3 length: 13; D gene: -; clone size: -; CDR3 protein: CASSTTGYTEAFF; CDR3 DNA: TGTGCCAGCAGCACTACAGGGTACACTGAAGCTTTCTTT
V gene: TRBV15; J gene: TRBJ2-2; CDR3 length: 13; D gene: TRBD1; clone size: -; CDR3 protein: CATSHTGDGELFF; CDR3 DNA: TGTGCCACCAGCCACACAGGGGACGGGGAGCTGTTTTTT
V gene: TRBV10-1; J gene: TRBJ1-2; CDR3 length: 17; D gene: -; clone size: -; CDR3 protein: CASSYSGGRGFNDGYTF; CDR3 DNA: TGCGCCAGCAGCTATTCTGGGGGACGGGGGTTTAATGATGGCTACACCTTC
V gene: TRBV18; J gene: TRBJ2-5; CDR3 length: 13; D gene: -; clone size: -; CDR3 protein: CASSLRRGETQYF; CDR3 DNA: TGTGCCAGCTCATTACGCCGGGGGGAGACCCAGTACTTC
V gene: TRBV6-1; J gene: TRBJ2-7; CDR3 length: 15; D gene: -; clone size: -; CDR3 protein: CASSEAGTGPYEQYF; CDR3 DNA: TGTGCCAGCAGTGAAGCGGGCACAGGGCCCTACGAGCAGTACTTC
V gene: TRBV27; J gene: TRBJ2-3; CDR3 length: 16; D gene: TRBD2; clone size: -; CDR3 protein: CASRRVGRGGTDTQYF; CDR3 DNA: TGTGCCAGCCGCCGTGTTGGGCGGGGGGGCACAGATACGCAGTATTTT
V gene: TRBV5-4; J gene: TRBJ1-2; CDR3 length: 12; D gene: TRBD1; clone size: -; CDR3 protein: CASSLRDRGFTF; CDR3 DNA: TGTGCCAGCAGCTTGAGGGACAGGGGGTTCACCTTC
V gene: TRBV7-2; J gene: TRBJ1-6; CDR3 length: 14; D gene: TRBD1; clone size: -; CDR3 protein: CASSQGQGLVPLHF; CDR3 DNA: TGTGCCAGCAGCCAGGGACAGGGCTTAGTGCCCCTCCACTTT
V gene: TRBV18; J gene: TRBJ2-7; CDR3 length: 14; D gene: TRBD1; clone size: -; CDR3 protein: CASSRTGGFYEQYF; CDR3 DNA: TGTGCCAGCTCGAGGACAGGGGGCTTCTACGAGCAGTACTTC
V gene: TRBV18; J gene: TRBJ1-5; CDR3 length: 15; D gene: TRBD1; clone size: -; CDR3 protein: CASSPDGQVNQPQHF; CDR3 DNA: TGTGCCAGCTCACCAGACGGACAGGTCAATCAGCCCCAGCATTTT
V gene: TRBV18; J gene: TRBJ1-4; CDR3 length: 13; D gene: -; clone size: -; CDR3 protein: CASRRAANEKLFF; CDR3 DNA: TGTGCCAGCCGCAGGGCAGCTAATGAAAAACTGTTTTTT
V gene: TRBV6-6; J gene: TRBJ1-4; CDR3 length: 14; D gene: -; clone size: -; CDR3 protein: CASSRAQGRDKLFF; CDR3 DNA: TGTGCCAGCAGTCGGGCCCAGGGCCGTGACAAACTGTTTTTT
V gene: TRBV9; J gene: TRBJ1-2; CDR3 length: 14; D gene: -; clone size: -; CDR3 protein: CASSVADSIYGYTF; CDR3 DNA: TGTGCCAGCAGCGTAGCGGACAGTATCTATGGCTACACCTTC
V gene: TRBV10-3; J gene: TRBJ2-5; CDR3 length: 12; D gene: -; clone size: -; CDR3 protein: CAISGREETQYF; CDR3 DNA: TGTGCCATCAGCGGCAGGGAAGAGACCCAGTACTTC
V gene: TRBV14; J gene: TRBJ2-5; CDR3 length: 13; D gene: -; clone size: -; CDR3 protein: CASSPGLIETQYF; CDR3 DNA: TGTGCCAGCAGCCCCGGACTTATAGAGACCCAGTACTTC
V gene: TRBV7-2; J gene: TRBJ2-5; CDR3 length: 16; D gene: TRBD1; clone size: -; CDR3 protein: CASSLGTGGKSETQYF; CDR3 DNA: TGTGCCAGCAGCTTAGGTACAGGGGGCAAATCAGAGACCCAGTACTTC
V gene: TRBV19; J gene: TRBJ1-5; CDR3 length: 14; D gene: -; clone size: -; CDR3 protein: CASSIRDWNQPQHF; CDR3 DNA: TGTGCCAGTAGTATCAGGGACTGGAATCAGCCCCAGCATTTT
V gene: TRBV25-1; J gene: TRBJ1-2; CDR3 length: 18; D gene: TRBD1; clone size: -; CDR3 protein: CASSDSRPGQGDLYGYTF; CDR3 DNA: TGTGCCAGCAGTGATAGTAGACCGGGACAGGGGGATCTCTATGGCTACACCTTC
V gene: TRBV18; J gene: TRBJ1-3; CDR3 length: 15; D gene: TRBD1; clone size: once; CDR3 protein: CASSPTGSGGNTIYF; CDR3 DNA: TGTGCCAGCTCACCGACAGGGTCGGGAGGAAACACCATATATTTT
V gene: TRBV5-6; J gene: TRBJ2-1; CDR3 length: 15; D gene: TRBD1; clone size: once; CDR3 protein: CASSLTRDRGNEQFF; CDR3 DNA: TGTGCCAGCAGCTTGACCAGGGACAGGGGCAATGAGCAGTTCTTC
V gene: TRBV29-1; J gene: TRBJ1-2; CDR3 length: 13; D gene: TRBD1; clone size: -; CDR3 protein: CSVGQGAGYGYTF; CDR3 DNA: TGCAGCGTCGGACAGGGGGCAGGATATGGCTACACCTTC
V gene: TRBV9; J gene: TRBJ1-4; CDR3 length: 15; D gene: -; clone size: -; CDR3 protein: CASSQWAGDNEKLFF; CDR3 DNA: TGTGCCAGCAGCCAGTGGGCAGGGGATAATGAAAAACTGTTTTTT
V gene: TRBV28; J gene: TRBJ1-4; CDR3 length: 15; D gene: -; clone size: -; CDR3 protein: CASSLSGGTNEKLFF; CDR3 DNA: TGTGCCAGCAGTTTATCGGGGGGGACTAATGAAAAACTGTTTTTT
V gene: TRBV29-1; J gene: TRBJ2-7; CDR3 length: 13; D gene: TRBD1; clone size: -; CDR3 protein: CSGIQGAGYEQYF; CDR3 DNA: TGCAGCGGGATACAGGGGGCCGGCTACGAGCAGTACTTC